This T cell receptor beta chain was sequenced during a study of human T cells and chemical hapten exposure. Individual cDNA molecules received unique molecular identifiers in the library. TCRdb recomputed calls from the RACE reads with MiXCR, one row per CDR3 protein. The data hold over 300,000 distinct CDR3 sequences, with more than 4.5% observed a single time. In its sample, this clonotype was seen many times. Its matching antigen is unknown. General study points: Sensitizing with DPC caused no change in TCRs above 1 in 1000 frequency. Since the donors had alopecia, their immune response may not be the same as that of healthy people.

Time point given: pre-sensitization, week 0. The treatment denotes: therapeutic diphenylcyclopropenone sensitization with weekly scalp DPC. The sequence was obtained from a woman aged 45-59 years with alopecia areata. Some clones in this sample may be carry-over from other donors' samples. Material: whole blood, obtained in connection with sensitization to the hapten diphenylcyclopropenone (DPC).

The CDR3 DNA sequence: TGCAGTGCTAGAGAAGTCCAGGATAACTATGGCTACACCTTC. Translation: CSAREVQDNYGYTF. The chain links TRBV20-1 to TRBJ1-2; D is uncertain. The CDR3 length is 14 residues. The V end lost 0 bases, the J end lost 1 base, and 9 bases lay between the germline ends. CDR1 and CDR2 from the germline V gene are DFQATT and SNEGSKA (reference sequence).